These 30 T cell receptor beta chains share one sample of origin, sequenced in a study of somatic mutations in cytotoxic T cells in rheumatoid arthritis (dated by TCRdb to 2016 to 2017). Libraries were constructed by the immunoSEQ multiplex PCR assay. TCRdb took over this immuneACCESS table, retaining in-frame rearrangements with V and J assigned. Such tables are incomplete; in checked studies, under half of the missing clones stem from an unresolved V gene, and the remainder is unexplained. A total of about 14,000 clones appear in this sample, roughly 80% of them only once. Of the sample, approximately 15% falls within the top ten clones. Sequences were obtained from CD8+ T cells sorted from blood. The receptors shown here come from an adult with rheumatoid arthritis.

The chain has TRBV18 and TRBJ2-2; D remains ambiguous. V lost 8 bases, J lost 1 base, and 2 bases lay in between. The germline CDR1 and CDR2 sequences are KGHSH and LQKENI. The CDR3 consists of 11 residues. The CDR3: CASLNTGELFF. CDR3 DNA: TGTGCCAGCCTGAACACCGGGGAGCTGTTTTTT. Using reference TRBV18 and TRBJ2-2 for the parts outside the CDR3, the full variable domain is NAGVMQNPRHLVRRRGQEARLRCSPMKGHSHVYWYRQLPEEGLKFMVYLQKENIIDESGMPKERFSAEFPKEGPSILRIQQVVRGDSAAYFCASLNTGELFFGEGSRLTVL.

Only a few counts were recorded for this clone. The chain links TRBV4-1 to TRBJ1-2; D unclear. From germline, CDR1 is MGHRA and CDR2 YSYEKL. Trimming removed 0 bases from V and 4 bases from J, with 12 bases in between. The CDR3 is 15 amino acids. CDR3 bases: TGCGCCAGCAGCCAAGATGCAGGATGCCTCTATGGCTACACCTTC. Its translation is CASSQDAGCLYGYTF.

This chain links TRBV19 with TRBJ1-2; 7 bases agree with TRBD1. CDR1 and CDR2 from the germline V gene are LNHDA and SQIVND (reference sequence). The junction had 10 bases not matched to a gene; V was cut back by 8 bases and J by 4 bases. The CDR3 is 14 residues long. The DNA for the CDR3 is TGTGCCAGTCACTTCGGGGACAGATTCTATGGCTACACCTTC. Protein sequence: CASHFGDRFYGYTF.

The V gene is TRBV4-1, the J gene TRBJ1-5; 7 bases fit TRBD1. From germline, CDR1 is MGHRA and CDR2 YSYEKL. V trimming: 1 base; J trimming: 1 base; junction bases outside the gene matches: 7. The CDR3 has 17 amino acids. The CDR3 here is CASSQAYRGWSNQPQHF. CDR3 bases: TGCGCCAGCAGCCAAGCTTACAGGGGATGGAGCAATCAGCCCCAGCATTTT.

This sequence joins TRBV4-1 and TRBJ2-1; D uncertain. CDR1 is MGHRA, CDR2 YSYEKL, per germline. The CDR3 extends over 18 amino acids. Trimming took 1 base from V and 2 from J, leaving 18 bases between them. The CDR3, as DNA: TGCGCCAGCAGCCAAGGGGCCAGTCGCACCAAGGCCTACAATGAGCAGTTCTTC. Protein product: CASSQGASRTKAYNEQFF.

This chain connects TRBV6-6 to TRBJ1-2, with no clear D. V was shortened by 10 bases and J by 3 bases, with 12 bases between the two germline ends. Germline lookup yields CDR1 MNHNY and CDR2 SVGAGI (reference sequence). This CDR3 is built from 12 residues. CDR3 in DNA: TGTGCCACCTCAGGACCGGACTATGGCTACACCTTC. Translated: CATSGPDYGYTF.

The V gene is TRBV13, the J gene TRBJ1-2; 7 positions agree with TRBD1. CDR3 length: 15 amino acids. Germline-derived CDR1 and CDR2 are PRHDT and FYEKMQ (reference sequence). After removal of 6 bases from V and 2 bases from J, the junction contained 9 bases not matched to a gene. Here the CDR3 DNA reads TGTGCCAGCAGAGCCACAGGGGATAGGAACTATGGCTACACCTTC. Protein: CASRATGDRNYGYTF.

V is TRBV11-2 and J is TRBJ2-1; no definite D call. CDR3 length equals 14 residues. Germline CDR1 is SGHAT and CDR2 is FQNNGV. V was clipped by 1 base and J by 5 bases, with 9 bases between them. The CDR3 sequence: CASSLGGANNEQFF. Written as DNA, the CDR3 is TGTGCCAGCAGCTTAGGAGGCGCGAACAATGAGCAGTTCTTC.

The CDR3 DNA follows: TGTGCCAGCAGCTTGGGATGGGGGGCAATCAATCAGCCCCAGCATTTT. Protein product: CASSLGWGAINQPQHF. The chain combines TRBV11-2 with TRBJ1-5, with a weak D call TRBD1 (6 bases). Trimming cost V 3 bases and J 3 bases, with 15 bases left between them. CDR1 and CDR2 from the germline V gene are SGHAT and FQNNGV. This CDR3 comprises 16 residues.

The chain combines TRBV5-4 with TRBJ2-2; D is ambiguous. Germline CDR1 reads SGHNT; CDR2 reads YYREEE (reference sequence). The CDR3 length is 16 residues. Trimming cost V 2 bases and J 3 bases, with 14 bases left between them. The CDR3 spells CASSFRPTDHTGELFF. In DNA, the CDR3 is TGTGCCAGCAGCTTCCGGCCCACGGATCACACCGGGGAGCTGTTTTTT.

The chain has TRBV5-6 and TRBJ1-1; D not certain. V lost 4 bases to trimming and J lost 1 base, with 14 bases between them. CDR3 length equals 15 residues. From germline, CDR1 is SGHDT and CDR2 YYEEEE. CDR3 bases: TGTGCCAGCAGCAACCTTCAGACCAGGAACACTGAAGCTTTCTTT. This gives the protein CASSNLQTRNTEAFF.

This chain connects TRBV7-9 to TRBJ2-1; D gene ambiguous. The CDR3 loop spans 17 amino acids. Germline V gene data show CDR1 as SEHNR and CDR2 as FQNEAQ (reference sequence). V lost 2 bases and J 0 bases, leaving 14 bases between the germline ends. The chain's CDR3 is CASSLSPSLSSYNEQFF. The CDR3 DNA is TGTGCCAGCAGCTTATCCCCCTCGTTGAGCTCCTACAATGAGCAGTTCTTC. The whole variable domain, filled in from reference TRBV7-9 and TRBJ2-1, reads DTGVSQNPRHKITKRGQNVTFRCDPISEHNRLYWYRQTLGQGPEFLTYFQNEAQLEKSRLLSDRFSAERPKGSFSTLEIQRTEQGDSAMYLCASSLSPSLSSYNEQFFGPGTRLTVL.

V gene TRBV7-3 combines with J gene TRBJ2-3; D is perhaps TRBD2 (5 bases). This CDR3 contains 13 residues. V was clipped by 5 bases and J by 4 bases, with 10 bases between them. CDR1 is SGHTA and CDR2 is FQGTGA in the germline V gene. The CDR3 here is CASSPSGPDTQYF. The CDR3 DNA reads TGTGCCAGCAGCCCCAGCGGCCCAGATACGCAGTATTTT.

Judged by abundance, this clone is medium-sized (0.01 to 0.1%). The V call is TRBV27, the J call TRBJ1-5; the D gene is possibly TRBD1 (6 bases). Germline assignment: CDR1 MNHEY and CDR2 SMNVEV (reference sequence). The germline V and J ends were trimmed by 6 bases and 3 bases, with 12 bases remaining between them. This CDR3 contains 14 residues. The CDR3 nucleotides are TGTGCCAGCAGCCCCGGGGGGCTCAATCAGCCCCAGCATTTT. Encoded protein: CASSPGGLNQPQHF.

In this sample, this clone turned up once. The rearrangement joins TRBV6-5 to TRBJ1-2, with a possible D match to TRBD1 (5 bases). The CDR3 length is 12 residues. Germline V gene sequence: CDR1 MNHEY, CDR2 SVGAGI. Trimming removed 2 bases from V and 7 bases from J, with 8 bases in between. The CDR3 nucleotides read TGTGCCAGCAGTTACGGCGGGGGTGGCTACACCTTC. It encodes CASSYGGGGYTF.

The chain carries TRBV14 and TRBJ2-5; the match to TRBD1 covers 8 bases. Germline V gene lookup returns CDR1 SGHDN and CDR2 FVKESK. The J segment lost 3 bases and the V segment lost 4 bases, leaving 4 bases of the junction unmatched. The CDR3 runs 14 residues. The CDR3 DNA reads TGTGCCAGCAGCCGCCGGGACAGGAAAGAGACCCAGTACTTC. Residues: CASSRRDRKETQYF.

This chain uses TRBV15 with TRBJ2-7, with TRBD2 matching 10 bases. CDR1 LNHNV and CDR2 YYDKDF come from the germline V gene (reference sequence). V lost 5 bases, J lost 7 bases, and 11 bases stayed unmatched. This CDR3 is built from 15 residues. The CDR3 DNA follows: TGTGCCACCAGCTTCTCTAGCGGGGGATTCGGAGAGCAGTACTTC. Amino acids: CATSFSSGGFGEQYF.

The chain joins TRBV28 to TRBJ1-1; possible D gene TRBD1, 5 bases. CDR1 and CDR2 from the germline V gene are MDHEN and SYDVKM. The V gene lost 8 bases and the J gene lost 6 bases, with 19 bases spanning the gap. The CDR3 consists of 14 residues. The DNA of the CDR3 is TGTGCCAGCCACCTAAGTCGGGGCGGCGCTGAAGCTTTCTTT. Translating it yields CASHLSRGGAEAFF.

The genes are TRBV6-1 and TRBJ2-2; D might be TRBD1 or TRBD2, each matching 6 bases. V was trimmed by 5 bases and J by 1 base, leaving 11 bases between them. The CDR3 runs to 15 residues. Looked up from germline, CDR1 is MNHNS and CDR2 is SASEGT. The CDR3: CASSLRGVNTGELFF. As DNA, the CDR3 is TGTGCCAGCAGTTTGAGGGGGGTGAACACCGGGGAGCTGTTTTTT.

The chain joins TRBV15 to TRBJ2-7; D gene uncertain. The CDR3 covers 12 residues. Germline V lookup: CDR1 LNHNV, CDR2 YYDKDF (reference sequence). The germline V and J ends were trimmed by 1 base and 5 bases, with 6 bases remaining between them. DNA for the CDR3: TGTGCCACCAGCAGAGCTGCTGACGAGCAGTACTTC. It yields the protein CATSRAADEQYF. Together with reference TRBV15 and TRBJ2-7, the CDR3 gives the full variable domain: DAMVIQNPRYQVTQFGKPVTLSCSQTLNHNVMYWYQQKSSQAPKLLFHYYDKDFNNEADTPDNFQSRRPNTSFCFLDIRSPGLGDTAMYLCATSRAADEQYFGPGTRLTVT.

This chain joins TRBV7-2 and TRBJ2-1; D gene uncertain. CDR1 is SGHTA, CDR2 FQGNSA, per germline. V was pared by 5 bases and J by 8 bases, with 10 bases between. The CDR3 is made up of 12 amino acids. Here the CDR3 DNA reads TGTGCCAGCAGCGCCGAGGTCCATGAGCAGTTCTTC. It codes for CASSAEVHEQFF. Based on the CDR3 plus reference TRBV7-2 and TRBJ2-1, the full variable domain is GAGVSQSPSNKVTEKGKDVELRCDPISGHTALYWYRQSLGQGLEFLIYFQGNSAPDKSGLPSDRFSAERTGGSVSTLTIQRTQQEDSAVYLCASSAEVHEQFFGPGTRLTVL.

This clone came up once. The chain couples TRBV5-1 to TRBJ1-6, with D perhaps TRBD1 (5 bases). The CDR3 is made up of 14 amino acids. V dropped 3 bases and J dropped 9 bases, with 13 bases sitting between them. The V gene's germline CDR1 is SGHRS and CDR2 YFSETQ. The CDR3 region is CASSWGGTASPLHF. Here the CDR3 DNA reads TGCGCCAGCAGCTGGGGGGGAACGGCTTCACCCCTCCACTTT.

This clone has more than one count but fewer than ten. The chain uses TRBV27 and TRBJ1-2, with D possibly TRBD1 on 6 matching bases. Trimming removed 4 bases from V and 4 bases from J, with 10 bases in between. This CDR3 comprises 13 residues. Germline CDR1 is MNHEY and CDR2 is SMNVEV (reference sequence). The CDR3 sequence: CASSSGQSYGYTF. As DNA, the CDR3 is TGTGCCAGCAGTTCTGGACAGAGCTATGGCTACACCTTC.

This chain links TRBV7-2 with TRBJ1-1; D not resolved. CDR1 and CDR2 from the germline V gene are SGHTA and FQGNSA. The CDR3 consists of 14 residues. Deletions cut 3 bases from V and 1 base from J, with 9 bases between. CDR3 loop: CASSFRTSNTEAFF. In nucleotides, the CDR3 is TGTGCCAGCAGCTTTCGAACCTCGAACACTGAAGCTTTCTTT. Full variable domain (rest looked up from reference TRBV7-2 and TRBJ1-1): GAGVSQSPSNKVTEKGKDVELRCDPISGHTALYWYRQSLGQGLEFLIYFQGNSAPDKSGLPSDRFSAERTGGSVSTLTIQRTQQEDSAVYLCASSFRTSNTEAFFGQGTRLTVV.

The chain has TRBV6-5 and TRBJ2-1; no clear D gene. Germline CDR1 reads MNHEY; CDR2 reads SVGAGI. The CDR3 length is 14 residues. The V and J ends lost 4 bases and 0 bases respectively, with 7 bases between them. The CDR3 sequence: CASSLASSYNEQFF. Written as DNA, the CDR3 is TGTGCCAGCAGTTTGGCGAGCTCCTACAATGAGCAGTTCTTC.

J is TRBJ1-4 and V is TRBV7-9, with D possibly matching TRBD1 (5 bases). V shed 5 bases and J shed 2 bases, with 15 bases lying between them. Germline V gene lookup returns CDR1 SEHNR and CDR2 FQNEAQ (reference sequence). There are 16 residues in the CDR3. CDR3 sequence (DNA): TGTGCCAGCAGCCCAACCTCAGGGTGGACTAATGAAAAACTGTTTTTT. The encoded protein is CASSPTSGWTNEKLFF. The full variable domain, its missing parts supplied by reference TRBV7-9 and TRBJ1-4, is DTGVSQNPRHKITKRGQNVTFRCDPISEHNRLYWYRQTLGQGPEFLTYFQNEAQLEKSRLLSDRFSAERPKGSFSTLEIQRTEQGDSAMYLCASSPTSGWTNEKLFFGSGTQLSVL.

CDR3 protein: CASSPPGQGFYYGYTF. The CDR3 region has the DNA TGTGCCAGCAGCCCGCCAGGACAGGGATTCTACTATGGCTACACCTTC. V is TRBV7-9 and J is TRBJ1-2, with 8 positions matching TRBD1. The CDR3 extends over 16 amino acids. J lost 3 bases, V lost 5 bases, and 11 bases had no gene match. Germline CDR1 SEHNR, CDR2 FQNEAQ (reference sequence).

This clone has only one observation. The chain combines TRBV27 with TRBJ1-1; unclear D gene. The CDR3 has 13 residues. V was clipped by 5 bases and J by 7 bases, with 14 bases between them. Germline loops: CDR1 MNHEY, CDR2 SMNVEV (reference sequence). This chain's CDR3 is CASSQLWTFEAFF. The CDR3 DNA reads TGTGCCAGCAGTCAGCTCTGGACCTTTGAAGCTTTCTTT.

The CDR3 region has the DNA TGCGCCAGCAGCTTAGACGGGGGGCTTTACAATGAGCAGTTCTTC. It specifies CASSLDGGLYNEQFF. V and J are TRBV5-1 and TRBJ2-1; TRBD2 might be the D (7 bases). This CDR3 region has 15 residues. V lost 2 bases and J lost 4, with 13 bases in between. The germline V gene encodes CDR1 SGHRS and CDR2 YFSETQ.

V is TRBV4-2 and J is TRBJ2-2; no definite D call. The CDR3 sequence is 16 residues long. V shed 1 base and J shed 0 bases, with 9 bases lying between them. Germline loops: CDR1 LGHNA, CDR2 YNFKEQ. The CDR3 sequence is CASSQVLVSNTGELFF. In DNA form, the CDR3 reads TGTGCCAGCAGCCAAGTCCTGGTTTCGAACACCGGGGAGCTGTTTTTT.